The rows below give T cell receptor beta chains drawn from one sample of a study of patients and donors after allogeneic stem cell transplantation. TCRdb re-derived calls from the RT-PCR reads in MiXCR, one entry per CDR3 protein. The data hold some 200,000 distinct CDR3 sequences, with around two fifths observed a single time. Sequenced sample: blood, either unsorted or a sorted T cell fraction (not recorded which). Source of these receptors: a human donor who was either an allogeneic HSCT recipient or a stem cell or donor lymphocyte infusion donor (not recorded which). It is not recorded whose cells these are; they may come from a transplant donor. Both conserved end residues are part of each CDR3. Each record gives: J gene, V gene, D gene, clone size, CDR3 protein, CDR3 DNA. The D gene is left open where the match is weak. Not every row has a clone size; where given, it reads once, few, many or a size class.

j_call: TRBJ2-7
v_call: TRBV6-5
d_call: TRBD2
clone_size: few
cdr3_aa: CASSYGTSGLSYEQYF
cdr3_nt: TGTGCCAGCAGTTACGGGACTAGCGGGTTGAGCTACGAGCAGTACTTC

j_call: TRBJ2-3
v_call: TRBV7-9
d_call: .
clone_size: .
cdr3_aa: CASSLRAGTTDTQYF
cdr3_nt: TGTGCCAGCAGCTTAAGGGCAGGCACCACAGATACGCAGTATTTT

j_call: TRBJ2-7
v_call: TRBV4-3
d_call: TRBD1
clone_size: .
cdr3_aa: CASSQDSPGQGIDEQYF
cdr3_nt: TGCGCCAGCAGCCAAGATTCCCCGGGACAGGGGATCGACGAGCAGTACTTC

j_call: TRBJ1-1
v_call: TRBV7-6
d_call: .
clone_size: few
cdr3_aa: CASSLYAGETEAFF
cdr3_nt: TGTGCCAGCAGCTTATATGCAGGGGAGACTGAAGCTTTCTTT

j_call: TRBJ2-2
v_call: TRBV29-1
d_call: .
clone_size: .
cdr3_aa: CSVEAGVTGELFF
cdr3_nt: TGCAGCGTTGAGGCAGGGGTCACCGGGGAGCTGTTTTTT

j_call: TRBJ1-2
v_call: TRBV4-3
d_call: .
clone_size: .
cdr3_aa: CASSLGPANYGYTF
cdr3_nt: TGCGCCAGCAGCCTAGGACCGGCCAACTATGGCTACACCTTC

j_call: TRBJ2-2
v_call: TRBV24-1
d_call: .
clone_size: .
cdr3_aa: CATRGSANTGELFF
cdr3_nt: TGTGCCACCAGGGGCAGCGCGAACACCGGGGAGCTGTTTTTT

j_call: TRBJ2-1
v_call: TRBV7-3
d_call: .
clone_size: once
cdr3_aa: CASSYARKASSYNEQFF
cdr3_nt: TGTGCCAGCAGCTATGCCCGCAAGGCCAGCTCCTACAATGAGCAGTTCTTC

j_call: TRBJ1-6
v_call: TRBV9
d_call: .
clone_size: .
cdr3_aa: CASSAAGSSYNSPLHF
cdr3_nt: TGTGCCAGCAGCGCGGCAGGGAGCTCCTATAATTCACCCCTCCACTTT

j_call: TRBJ1-1
v_call: TRBV7-9
d_call: .
clone_size: few
cdr3_aa: CASSSGLITEAFF
cdr3_nt: TGTGCCAGCAGCTCGGGACTAATCACTGAAGCTTTCTTT

j_call: TRBJ2-1
v_call: TRBV5-6
d_call: TRBD2
clone_size: .
cdr3_aa: CASSLGGRADNEQFF
cdr3_nt: TGTGCCAGCAGCTTGGGCGGGAGGGCCGACAATGAGCAGTTCTTC

j_call: TRBJ2-1
v_call: TRBV6-2/TRBV6-3
d_call: .
clone_size: .
cdr3_aa: CASSYSIRDWRGYNEQFF
cdr3_nt: TGTGCCAGCAGTTACTCGATCCGGGATTGGAGGGGTTACAATGAGCAGTTCTTC

j_call: TRBJ2-1
v_call: TRBV4-3
d_call: TRBD2
clone_size: few
cdr3_aa: CASSQDRTSGAYNEQFF
cdr3_nt: TGCGCCAGCAGCCAAGATAGGACTAGCGGGGCTTACAATGAGCAGTTCTTC

j_call: TRBJ1-2
v_call: TRBV11-2
d_call: TRBD1
clone_size: few
cdr3_aa: CASSLEEGQAKGYTF
cdr3_nt: TGTGCCAGCAGCTTAGAAGAAGGACAGGCTAAAGGCTACACCTTC

j_call: TRBJ1-1
v_call: TRBV24-1
d_call: TRBD1
clone_size: .
cdr3_aa: CATSDRYRGENTEAFF
cdr3_nt: TGTGCCACCAGTGATAGATACAGGGGAGAGAACACTGAAGCTTTCTTT

j_call: TRBJ1-2
v_call: TRBV12-3/TRBV12-4
d_call: .
clone_size: few
cdr3_aa: CASSLAGVGSYGYTF
cdr3_nt: TGTGCCAGCAGTTTAGCAGGGGTTGGGTCCTATGGCTACACCTTC

j_call: TRBJ2-4
v_call: TRBV6-2/TRBV6-3
d_call: .
clone_size: .
cdr3_aa: CASSPLRPLAKNIQYF
cdr3_nt: TGTGCCAGCAGTCCTTTACGGCCTTTAGCCAAAAACATTCAGTACTTC

j_call: TRBJ1-1
v_call: TRBV29-1
d_call: .
clone_size: few
cdr3_aa: CSVVSRDLTEAFF
cdr3_nt: TGCAGCGTTGTATCCAGGGACCTCACTGAAGCTTTCTTT

j_call: TRBJ2-1
v_call: TRBV12-3/TRBV12-4
d_call: TRBD2
clone_size: .
cdr3_aa: CASSLERGHNEQFF
cdr3_nt: TGTGCCAGCAGTTTAGAGCGGGGCCACAATGAGCAGTTCTTC

j_call: TRBJ2-1
v_call: TRBV6-5
d_call: .
clone_size: few
cdr3_aa: CASSYLFEGEGYNEQFF
cdr3_nt: TGTGCCAGCAGTTATCTCTTTGAGGGGGAGGGCTACAATGAGCAGTTCTTC

j_call: TRBJ1-1
v_call: TRBV2
d_call: TRBD1
clone_size: .
cdr3_aa: CASSRQTGVLDTEAFF
cdr3_nt: TGTGCCAGCAGTCGGCAAACAGGGGTCCTTGACACTGAAGCTTTCTTT

j_call: TRBJ2-2
v_call: TRBV7-2
d_call: .
clone_size: .
cdr3_aa: CASSPHPLDSTGELFF
cdr3_nt: TGTGCCAGCAGCCCGCACCCCCTGGACAGTACCGGGGAGCTGTTTTTT

j_call: TRBJ2-2
v_call: TRBV27
d_call: TRBD2
clone_size: .
cdr3_aa: CASSLAGANTGELFF
cdr3_nt: TGTGCCAGCAGTTTGGCGGGAGCTAACACCGGGGAGCTGTTTTTT

j_call: TRBJ1-1
v_call: TRBV29-1
d_call: .
clone_size: few
cdr3_aa: CSARWTEAFF
cdr3_nt: TGCAGCGCTCGATGGACTGAAGCTTTCTTT

j_call: TRBJ1-1
v_call: TRBV12-3/TRBV12-4
d_call: .
clone_size: .
cdr3_aa: CASTLATGSAEAFF
cdr3_nt: TGTGCCAGCACCTTGGCGACGGGGTCGGCTGAAGCTTTCTTT

j_call: TRBJ1-1
v_call: TRBV5-1
d_call: .
clone_size: .
cdr3_aa: CASSLDGLPNTEAFF
cdr3_nt: TGCGCCAGCAGCTTGGACGGGTTGCCGAACACTGAAGCTTTCTTT

j_call: TRBJ1-2
v_call: TRBV28
d_call: .
clone_size: .
cdr3_aa: CASRPPDRNYGYTF
cdr3_nt: TGTGCCAGCAGACCCCCTGACAGAAACTATGGCTACACCTTC

j_call: TRBJ1-5
v_call: TRBV5-1
d_call: TRBD1
clone_size: few
cdr3_aa: CASSTGTASNQPQHF
cdr3_nt: TGCGCCAGCAGTACCGGGACAGCTAGCAATCAGCCCCAGCATTTT

j_call: TRBJ2-4
v_call: TRBV30
d_call: TRBD2
clone_size: once
cdr3_aa: CAWGLARNIQYF
cdr3_nt: TGTGCCTGGGGACTAGCTAGAAACATTCAGTACTTC

j_call: TRBJ2-1
v_call: TRBV2
d_call: TRBD1
clone_size: .
cdr3_aa: CASSRGQILYNEQFF
cdr3_nt: TGTGCCAGCAGCAGGGGGCAGATACTTTACAATGAGCAGTTCTTC

j_call: TRBJ1-1
v_call: TRBV20-1
d_call: .
clone_size: .
cdr3_aa: CSALDRRVNTEAFF
cdr3_nt: TGCAGTGCTCTGGACAGAAGGGTGAACACTGAAGCTTTCTTT

j_call: TRBJ1-3
v_call: TRBV6-1
d_call: TRBD1
clone_size: few
cdr3_aa: CASSEQQGFSGNTIYF
cdr3_nt: TGTGCCAGCAGTGAACAACAGGGGTTCTCTGGAAACACCATATATTTT

j_call: TRBJ2-5
v_call: TRBV12-3/TRBV12-4
d_call: .
clone_size: .
cdr3_aa: CASTRSETQYF
cdr3_nt: TGTGCCAGCACTCGGTCGGAGACCCAGTACTTC

j_call: TRBJ2-1
v_call: TRBV6-2/TRBV6-3
d_call: TRBD2
clone_size: .
cdr3_aa: CASSSPGLVNEQFF
cdr3_nt: TGTGCCAGCAGTTCTCCGGGACTAGTTAATGAGCAGTTCTTC

j_call: TRBJ1-6
v_call: TRBV4-3
d_call: .
clone_size: .
cdr3_aa: CASSQEASSYNSPLHF
cdr3_nt: TGCGCCAGCAGCCAAGAAGCCAGCTCCTATAATTCACCCCTCCACTTT

j_call: TRBJ1-3
v_call: TRBV11-3
d_call: .
clone_size: .
cdr3_aa: CASSTRGSGDTIYF
cdr3_nt: TGTGCCAGCAGCACCAGGGGATCGGGCGACACCATATATTTT

j_call: TRBJ2-1
v_call: TRBV6-4
d_call: TRBD2
clone_size: .
cdr3_aa: CASSYGTSTGEQFF
cdr3_nt: TGTGCCAGCAGTTACGGGACTAGTACGGGGGAGCAGTTCTTC

j_call: TRBJ1-5
v_call: TRBV12-3/TRBV12-4
d_call: .
clone_size: few
cdr3_aa: CASSTSSEERNQPQHF
cdr3_nt: TGTGCCAGCAGCACGAGTTCAGAGGAGCGCAATCAGCCCCAGCATTTT

j_call: TRBJ1-5
v_call: TRBV7-9
d_call: .
clone_size: .
cdr3_aa: CASSSSTGFSNQPQHF
cdr3_nt: TGTGCCAGCAGCTCCTCGACAGGATTTAGCAATCAGCCCCAGCATTTT

j_call: TRBJ2-2
v_call: TRBV29-1
d_call: TRBD2
clone_size: few
cdr3_aa: CSGISGKDNTGELFF
cdr3_nt: TGCAGCGGTATTAGCGGGAAAGATAACACCGGGGAGCTGTTTTTT

j_call: TRBJ2-1
v_call: TRBV29-1
d_call: .
clone_size: .
cdr3_aa: CSVFTVYNEQFF
cdr3_nt: TGCAGCGTATTTACAGTCTACAATGAGCAGTTCTTC

j_call: TRBJ2-5
v_call: TRBV10-3
d_call: .
clone_size: .
cdr3_aa: CAISVSGQQETQYF
cdr3_nt: TGTGCCATCAGTGTATCCGGACAACAAGAGACCCAGTACTTC

j_call: TRBJ2-7
v_call: TRBV29-1
d_call: TRBD2
clone_size: .
cdr3_aa: CSVCPGSGGSGEQYF
cdr3_nt: TGCAGCGTGTGCCCAGGTAGCGGGGGTTCAGGGGAGCAGTACTTC

j_call: TRBJ2-1
v_call: TRBV2
d_call: .
clone_size: few
cdr3_aa: CASTGSATYNEQFF
cdr3_nt: TGTGCCAGCACGGGGTCCGCTACCTACAATGAGCAGTTCTTC

j_call: TRBJ1-1
v_call: TRBV12-3/TRBV12-4
d_call: TRBD1
clone_size: .
cdr3_aa: CASSLDRGTTEAFF
cdr3_nt: TGTGCCAGCAGTTTAGACAGGGGGACGACTGAAGCTTTCTTT

j_call: TRBJ2-7
v_call: TRBV29-1
d_call: TRBD1
clone_size: .
cdr3_aa: CSVGTGTNSYEQYF
cdr3_nt: TGCAGCGTTGGGACAGGGACAAACTCCTACGAGCAGTACTTC